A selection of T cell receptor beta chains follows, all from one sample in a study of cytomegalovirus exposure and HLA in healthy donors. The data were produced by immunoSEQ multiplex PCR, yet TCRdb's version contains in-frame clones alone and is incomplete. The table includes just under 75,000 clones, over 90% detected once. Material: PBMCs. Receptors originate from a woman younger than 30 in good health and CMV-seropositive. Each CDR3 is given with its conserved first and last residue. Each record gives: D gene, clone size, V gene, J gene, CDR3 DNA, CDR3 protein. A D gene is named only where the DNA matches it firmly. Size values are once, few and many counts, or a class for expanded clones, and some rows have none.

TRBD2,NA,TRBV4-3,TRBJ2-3,TGCGCCAGCAGCCAAGAGCTGGGACTAGAGGATACGCAGTATTTT,CASSQELGLEDTQYF
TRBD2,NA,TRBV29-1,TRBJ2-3,TGCAGCGTTGAAACTCCGGGACTAGCAGTCCCAGATACGCAGTATTTT,CSVETPGLAVPDTQYF
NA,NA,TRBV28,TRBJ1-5,TGTGCCAGCAGTCCGTTGCGCCGCGGCCCCAATCAGCCCCAGCATTTT,CASSPLRRGPNQPQHF
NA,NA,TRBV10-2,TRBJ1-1,TGCGCCAGCAGTGAGTTCCAGGGGACTGAAGCTTTCTTT,CASSEFQGTEAFF
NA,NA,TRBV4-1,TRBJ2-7,TGCGCCAGCAGCCAATTTCTATCCTACGAGCAGTACTTC,CASSQFLSYEQYF
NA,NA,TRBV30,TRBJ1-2,TGTGCCTGGAGTGTCTCCCCTACAGCCCCCTACACCTTC,CAWSVSPTAPYTF
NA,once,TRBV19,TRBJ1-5,TGTGCCAGTACTGGTGATATAGGCAATCAGCCCCAGCATTTT,CASTGDIGNQPQHF
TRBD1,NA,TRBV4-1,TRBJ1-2,TGCGCCAGCAGCCAAGATTCTGGGACAGCTAACTATGGCTACACCTTC,CASSQDSGTANYGYTF
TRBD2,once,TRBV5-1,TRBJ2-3,TGCGCCAGCAGCAGGACTAGCGGGAGAGGAGATACGCAGTATTTT,CASSRTSGRGDTQYF
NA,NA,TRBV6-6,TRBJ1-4,TGTGCCAGCAGTTACCGAGAGGCAACTAATGAAAAACTGTTTTTT,CASSYREATNEKLFF
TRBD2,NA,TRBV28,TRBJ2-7,TGTGCCAGCAGTCCACACGCGGGAGGGGGGTACGAGCAGTACTTC,CASSPHAGGGYEQYF
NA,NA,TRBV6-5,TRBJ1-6,TGTGCCAGCAGTTACTCGACAGGCGCCGCTAATTCACCCCTCCACTTT,CASSYSTGAANSPLHF
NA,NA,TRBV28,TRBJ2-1,TGTGCCAGCAGGCTAGGGGTGAATGAGCAGTTCTTC,CASRLGVNEQFF
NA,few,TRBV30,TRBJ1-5,TGTGCCTGGAGTGTATTCCTCTCCAATCAGCCCCAGCATTTT,CAWSVFLSNQPQHF
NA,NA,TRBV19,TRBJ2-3,TGTGCCAGTACGACAAGGTCTGGGTCCACAGATACGCAGTATTTT,CASTTRSGSTDTQYF
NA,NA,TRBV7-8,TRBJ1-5,TGTGCCAGCAGCTTAGCGGGGGGAGATCAGCCCCAGCATTTT,CASSLAGGDQPQHF
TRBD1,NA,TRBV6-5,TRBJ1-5,TGTGCCAGCAGTGCCGGGACAGATTATCAGCCCCAGCATTTT,CASSAGTDYQPQHF
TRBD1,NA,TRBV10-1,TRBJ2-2,TGCGCCAGCAGTGAGCCATTCACAGGGGGCCGGACCGGGGAGCTGTTTTTT,CASSEPFTGGRTGELFF
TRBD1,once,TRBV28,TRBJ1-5,TGTGCCAGCAGTTTCGAGGCAGGGGGTAGCCAGCCCCAGCATTTT,CASSFEAGGSQPQHF
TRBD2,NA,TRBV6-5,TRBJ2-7,TGTGCCAGCAGTTACTCGAGCGGGAGGAGCTACGAGCAGTACTTC,CASSYSSGRSYEQYF
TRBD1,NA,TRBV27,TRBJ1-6,TGTGCCAGCAGTTTAGGGGGGACAGGGGGTTTCCCTCGGTCACCCCTCCACTTT,CASSLGGTGGFPRSPLHF
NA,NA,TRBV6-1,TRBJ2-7,TGTGCCAGCAGGAGGGAGGACGTACTGGCCTTC,CASRREDVLAF
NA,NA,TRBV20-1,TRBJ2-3,TGCAGTTCCAAGCGCACAGATACGCAGTATTTT,CSSKRTDTQYF
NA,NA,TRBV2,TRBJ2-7,TGTGCCAGCAGAGGCCAATGGTCGGCAGGGCAGTACTTC,CASRGQWSAGQYF
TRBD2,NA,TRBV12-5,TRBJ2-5,TGTGCTAGTGGTTCTAGCGGGGGGGGCCAAGAGACCCAGTACTTC,CASGSSGGGQETQYF
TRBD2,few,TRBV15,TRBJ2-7,TGTGCCACCAGCAGAGAGTTAGCGGGAGGGTTCGGCGAGCAGTACTTC,CATSRELAGGFGEQYF
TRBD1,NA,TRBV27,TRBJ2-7,TGTGCCAGCAGAACAGGGGGCGGAGGGTACGAGCAGTACTTC,CASRTGGGGYEQYF
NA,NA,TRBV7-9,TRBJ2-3,TGTGCCAGCAGCTTACGACCCCGCCGGGGGACAGATACGCAGTATTTT,CASSLRPRRGTDTQYF
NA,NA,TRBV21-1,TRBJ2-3,TGTGCCAGCAGCGCAGGGAGGCTAGCGGACGAGGCAGATACGCAGTATTTT,CASSAGRLADEADTQYF
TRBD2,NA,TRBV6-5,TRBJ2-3,TGTGCCAGCAGTTCCCTAGCGGCTAGCACAGATACGCAGTATTTT,CASSSLAASTDTQYF
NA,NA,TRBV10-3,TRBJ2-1,TGTGCCATAAGGAGAGGTAACAATGAGCAGTTCTTC,CAIRRGNNEQFF
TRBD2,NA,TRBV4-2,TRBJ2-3,TGTGCCAGCAGCCAAGCCCGGAGGGGACTAGCGGGGGCCCCAGATACGCAGTATTTT,CASSQARRGLAGAPDTQYF
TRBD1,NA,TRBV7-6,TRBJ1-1,TGTGCCAGCAGCTTAGAAGGGGGCGGCACTGAAGCTTTCTTT,CASSLEGGGTEAFF
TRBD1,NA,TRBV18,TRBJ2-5,TGTGCCAGCTCACCACGGGACAGGGACCAAGAGACCCAGTACTTC,CASSPRDRDQETQYF
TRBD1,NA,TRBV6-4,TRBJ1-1,TGTGCCAGCATTAAAGACAGGGGGTCCGAGGGTTTCTTT,CASIKDRGSEGFF
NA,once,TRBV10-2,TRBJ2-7,TGCGCCAGCAAATGGGACAACGAAAGCTCCTACGAGCAGTACTTC,CASKWDNESSYEQYF
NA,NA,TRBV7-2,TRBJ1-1,TGTGCCAGCACCCCCACCAGAGGGAACACTGAAGCTTTCTTT,CASTPTRGNTEAFF
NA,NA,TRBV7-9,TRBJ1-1,TGTGCCAGCAGCTTGACAGGGAACACTGAAGCTTTCTTT,CASSLTGNTEAFF
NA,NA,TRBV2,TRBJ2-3,TGTGCCAGCAGTGTGGTAGGGGGCACAGATACGCAGTATTTT,CASSVVGGTDTQYF
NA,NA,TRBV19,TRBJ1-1,TGTGCCAGTAGTATCGAGACTTGGAACACTGAAGCTTTCTTT,CASSIETWNTEAFF
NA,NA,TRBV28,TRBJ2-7,TGTGCCAGCAGGAGCCAGGGGACGGGATACGAGCAGTACTTC,CASRSQGTGYEQYF
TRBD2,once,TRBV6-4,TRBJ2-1,TGTGCCAGCAGTGATCTAGCGGGGGCCGAGCAGTTCTTC,CASSDLAGAEQFF
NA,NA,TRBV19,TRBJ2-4,TGTGCCAGCCGAGGGGGGGCCGGGTCAGACATTCAGTACTTC,CASRGGAGSDIQYF
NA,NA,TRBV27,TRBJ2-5,TGTGCCAGCGGGGGGGCGGGAAAGACCCAGTACTTC,CASGGAGKTQYF